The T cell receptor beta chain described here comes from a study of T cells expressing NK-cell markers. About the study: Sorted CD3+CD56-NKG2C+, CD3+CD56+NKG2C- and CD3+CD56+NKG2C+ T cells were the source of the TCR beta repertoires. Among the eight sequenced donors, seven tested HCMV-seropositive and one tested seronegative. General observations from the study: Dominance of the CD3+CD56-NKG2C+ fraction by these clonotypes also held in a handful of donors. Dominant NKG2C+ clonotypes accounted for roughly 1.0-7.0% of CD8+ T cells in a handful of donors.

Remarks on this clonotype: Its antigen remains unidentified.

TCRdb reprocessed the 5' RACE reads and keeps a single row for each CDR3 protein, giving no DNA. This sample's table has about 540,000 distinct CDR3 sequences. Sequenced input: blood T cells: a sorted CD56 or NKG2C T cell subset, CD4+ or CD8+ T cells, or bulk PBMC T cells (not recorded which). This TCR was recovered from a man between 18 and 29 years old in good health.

The CDR3 protein is CAINEELTDTQYF. The rearrangement links TRBV10-3 to TRBJ2-3. CDR1 ENHRY and CDR2 SYGVKD come from the germline V gene. This CDR3 comprises 13 residues.